These 4 T cell receptor beta chains were all obtained from the same sample, sequenced in a study of T cell responses to AZD1222 COVID-19 vaccine. Data came from immunoSEQ multiplex PCR; TCRdb stores just in-frame clones and leaves some out. The sample gives over 100,000 clones, 90% of which show up once; 6.9% is in the top ten. Material: peripheral blood, obtained on day 0 of AZD1222 vaccination. Receptors originate from an adult in good health.

The V call is TRBV28, the J call TRBJ2-3; D remains unclear. V lost 6 bases, J lost 0 bases, and 4 bases lay in between. CDR1 and CDR2 from the germline V gene are MDHEN and SYDVKM. The CDR3 length is 12 residues. CDR3 DNA sequence: TGTGCCAGCAGAGAGAGCACAGATACGCAGTATTTT. As protein: CASRESTDTQYF.

This clone appeared a single time. The rearrangement uses TRBV7-6 and TRBJ2-2, with D possibly being TRBD1 (6 bases). V dropped 3 bases and J dropped 0 bases, with 8 bases sitting between them. The CDR3 runs 15 residues. Germline-derived CDR1 and CDR2 are SGHVS and FNYEAQ. CDR3 residues: CASSFGTTNTGELFF. The CDR3 DNA reads as TGTGCCAGCAGCTTCGGGACAACGAACACCGGGGAGCTGTTTTTT.

The chain recombines TRBV10-3 with TRBJ1-6, with 7 bases identical to TRBD1. The CDR3 has 15 residues. The germline gives CDR1 ENHRY, CDR2 SYGVKD. With 6 bases clipped from V and 9 bases from J, the junction kept 11 bases outside the gene matches. CDR3 sequence reads: CAISRDRAISSPLHF. Here the CDR3 DNA reads TGTGCCATCAGCCGCGACAGGGCTATTAGTTCACCCCTCCACTTT.

The CDR3 spells CASSLAGLNLQYF. As DNA, the CDR3 is TGTGCCAGCAGCTTAGCGGGTTTGAACCTGCAGTATTTT. The V and J genes are TRBV7-8 and TRBJ2-3; D uncertain. Trimming shortened V by 0 bases and J by 11 bases, and 12 bases separated the two germline ends. The CDR3 extends over 13 amino acids. The germline V gene has CDR1 SGHVS and CDR2 FQNEAQ. Together with reference TRBV7-8 and TRBJ2-3, the CDR3 gives the full variable domain: GAGVSQSPRYKVAKRGQDVALRCDPISGHVSLFWYQQALGQGPEFLTYFQNEAQLDKSGLPSDRFFAERPEGSVSTLKIQRTQQEDSAVYLCASSLAGLNLQYFGPGTRLTVL.